This TCR beta chain is from a study of blood T cell repertoires in COVID-19 (dated by TCRdb to the early 2020s). Some background on the complete study: Collaborator samples came from the United States, Italy and Spain and covered acute and convalescent phases of COVID-19. The repertoires were released in a freely available public database intended as a resource for research on the immune response to SARS-CoV-2. Samples came from the ongoing ImmuneRACE study (first 160 participants) plus 1,254 subjects from 6 global collaborators. The sample metadata nearly always contained a de-identified subject ID, COVID-19 status, age in years and sex. Where HLA class I and class II types were available, the types were taken from metadata supplied by the sample provider, not from assay-based typing. Subjects who had been exposed to COVID-19, were actively infected with it, or had recovered from it provided the deeply sampled blood TCRbeta repertoires that made up the dataset. The prospective study material was composed of cDNA or gDNA derived from T cells, B-cell-depleted T cells, or PBMCs.

Broader findings and caveats from the paper: How much clinical and demographic metadata was included differed by source and by participant, and the metadata was provided uncurated.

Reading the germline V gene gives CDR1 SGDLS and CDR2 YYNGEE. V is reduced by 4 bases and J by 0 bases, leaving a spacing of 12 bases between them. The CDR3 runs 15 amino acids, cysteine and phenylalanine included. Kept here is only the CDR3 DNA, which spans 45 bases and is read in frame from base 1. The immunoSEQ Assay, a bias-controlled multiplex PCR, was used to amplify TCRbeta CDR3 regions from genomic DNA. As for the original processing: The number of nucleated cells in each sample was estimated by amplification of reference gene primers within the assay. To quantify the absolute abundance of each unique TCRbeta CDR3 rearrangement, sequence reads were collapsed and filtered. For each sample, productive Simpson clonality was calculated as the square root of Simpson's diversity index over productive rearrangements. Not all clones reach the TCRdb copy of this immuneACCESS table, which keeps in-frame sequences only. Checked studies attribute under half of the gap to unresolved V genes and leave the rest unexplained. V and J calls and clone size come straight from that table; D and trimming were deduced from the DNA. In this sample the table shows 90,000 to 100,000 clones, approximately 86% of which occur a single time. The ten biggest clones cover 1.5% to 2% of the sample.

With regard to this clone: Its specific antigen is unknown. The sample holds no much larger clone one base away, and base qualities are not on file.

Each collaborating institution followed its own protocols to collect whole blood in K2EDTA tubes. Collaborator samples were shipped for TCRbeta analysis as frozen whole blood, isolated PBMCs, or DNA extracted from either sample type. The sequenced material came from peripheral blood. The V and J genes are TRBV9 and TRBJ2-3; TRBD1 is possibly the D segment (6 matching bases). This receptor was identified in a man of 80 years or more with acute or convalescent COVID-19. The CDR3 is CASSTTGPSTDTQYF. The DNA is TGTGCCAGCAGCACGACAGGTCCTAGCACAGATACGCAGTATTTT.